Below are 22 T cell receptor beta chains sequenced from a single sample in a study of T cells expressing NK-cell markers. TCRdb re-called the 5' RACE reads, yielding one record per CDR3 amino acid sequence without DNA. The sample has about 460,000 distinct CDR3 sequences, and its top ten clones hold under 1.5%. Sequences were obtained from blood T cells: a sorted CD56 or NKG2C T cell subset, CD4+ or CD8+ T cells, or bulk PBMC T cells (not recorded which). The origin of the receptors is a woman aged 45 to 65 in good health.

The rearrangement links TRBV29-1 to TRBJ1-2. The CDR3 runs to 12 residues. The germline CDR1 and CDR2 sequences are SQVTM and ANQGSEA. The CDR3: CSVDGQVYGYTF.

The chain recombines TRBV3-1 with TRBJ2-5; TCRdb's assignment of TRBD2 cannot be checked, as there is no DNA. Germline lookup yields CDR1 LGHDT and CDR2 YNNKEL (reference sequence). The CDR3 sequence is 16 residues long. CDR3 loop: CASSHGLPLGLETQYF.

The CDR3 region is CASSPVEVLSMAYEQYF. This rearrangement joins TRBV11-2 to TRBJ2-7. The CDR3 covers 17 residues. Germline loops: CDR1 SGHAT, CDR2 FQNNGV.

The CDR3 region is CASSQGLDAGELFF. The rearrangement joins TRBV5-1 to TRBJ2-2; the D gene TCRdb calls, TRBD2, cannot be checked with no DNA. Germline V lookup: CDR1 SGHRS, CDR2 YFSETQ. This CDR3 is built from 14 residues.

The chain couples TRBV6-2 or TRBV6-3 to TRBJ2-1; TCRdb returns TRBD2, unconfirmable since there is no DNA. This CDR3 spans 17 amino acids. Germline CDR1 and CDR2: MNHEY and SVGEGT. CDR3 protein: CASRNGRRGPSYNEQFF.

The chain recombines TRBV5-1 with TRBJ2-2. The CDR3 is made up of 13 amino acids. The germline CDR1 and CDR2 sequences are SGHRS and YFSETQ. The CDR3 sequence is CASSPVLSGELFF.

The chain is built from TRBV19 and TRBJ2-5; the TRBD2 assignment by TCRdb is unverifiable without DNA. The V gene's germline CDR1 is LNHDA and CDR2 SQIVND (reference sequence). CDR3 length: 16 amino acids. This CDR3 reads CASTSSGNAYQETQYF.

This chain joins TRBV3-1 and TRBJ1-5; the D call of TRBD1 rests on TCRdb alone, since no DNA is present to check it. The CDR3 covers 17 residues. The germline gives CDR1 LGHDT, CDR2 YNNKEL (reference sequence). CDR3 sequence reads: CASSQAAGTPSGWPQHF. Looking up the rest from reference TRBV3-1 and TRBJ1-5 gives the full variable domain: DTAVSQTPKYLVTQMGNDKSIKCEQNLGHDTMYWYKQDSKKFLKIMFSYNNKELIINETVPNRFSPKSPDKAHLNLHINSLELGDSAVYFCASSQAAGTPSGWPQHFGDGTRLSIL.

CDR3: CASSSVRGGPFGNEQFF. The chain combines TRBV7-9 with TRBJ2-1; as DNA is missing, the TRBD1 call by TCRdb cannot be tested. The CDR3 runs to 17 residues. Per the germline V gene, CDR1 is SEHNR and CDR2 is FQNEAQ (reference sequence).

The chain has TRBV12-3 or TRBV12-4 and TRBJ2-1; the D gene TCRdb calls, TRBD1, cannot be checked with no DNA. The CDR3 consists of 13 residues. CDR3 region: CASSFDGGNEQFF.

The V and J genes are TRBV5-1 and TRBJ1-1; TCRdb selects TRBD1, and the lack of DNA leaves this call unchecked. The CDR3 is made up of 14 amino acids. Germline-derived CDR1 and CDR2 are SGHRS and YFSETQ. The chain's CDR3 is CASSLGFDRRETFF. Variable domain in full (rest from reference TRBV5-1 and TRBJ1-1): KAGVTQTPRYLIKTRGQQVTLSCSPISGHRSVSWYQQTPGQGLQFLFEYFSETQRNKGNFPGRFSGRQFSNSRSEMNVSTLELGDSALYLCASSLGFDRRETFFGQGTRLTVV.

The rearrangement joins TRBV5-1 to TRBJ1-2; without DNA, the TCRdb call of TRBD1 cannot be checked. The CDR3 has 15 residues. CDR1 SGHRS and CDR2 YFSETQ come from the germline V gene. The CDR3 protein is CASSYLQGNDYGYTF.

Here the CDR3 reads CATSDPAATLTGELFF. The chain uses TRBV24-1 and TRBJ2-2. Germline CDR1 is KGHDR and CDR2 is SFDVKD. The CDR3 has 16 amino acids.

The chain combines TRBV9 with TRBJ2-1; the D gene TCRdb calls, TRBD2, cannot be checked with no DNA. The germline gives CDR1 SGDLS, CDR2 YYNGEE. This CDR3 comprises 16 residues. The CDR3 loop is CASSGRLGLDNNEQFF. Together with reference TRBV9 and TRBJ2-1, the CDR3 gives the full variable domain: DSGVTQTPKHLITATGQRVTLRCSPRSGDLSVYWYQQSLDQGLQFLIQYYNGEERAKGNILERFSAQQFPDLHSELNLSSLELGDSALYFCASSGRLGLDNNEQFFGPGTRLTVL.

The rearrangement joins TRBV5-6 to TRBJ1-1; TCRdb's D call, TRBD1, is unchecked because there is no DNA. Germline V gene sequence: CDR1 SGHDT, CDR2 YYEEEE. The CDR3 spans 12 residues. The CDR3 is CASSLTGSEAFF. Combining the CDR3 with reference TRBV5-6 and TRBJ1-1 gives the whole variable domain DAGVTQSPTHLIKTRGQQVTLRCSPKSGHDTVSWYQQALGQGPQFIFQYYEEEERQRGNFPDRFSGHQFPNYSSELNVNALLLGDSALYLCASSLTGSEAFFGQGTRLTVV.

The chain uses TRBV7-2 and TRBJ2-2. Germline V gives CDR1 SGHTA, CDR2 FQGNSA. This CDR3 is built from 15 residues. CDR3: CASSLAGSKTGELFF.

The chain couples TRBV21-1 to TRBJ2-7; TCRdb designates TRBD2, a call that cannot be tested without DNA. TRBV21-1 is flagged as a pseudogene. This CDR3 comprises 15 residues. CDR3 sequence: CASSGQAGVTYEQYF.

The V gene is TRBV5-1, the J gene TRBJ2-3; the TCRdb call, TRBD2, lacks DNA for checking. Germline assignment: CDR1 SGHRS and CDR2 YFSETQ. This CDR3 contains 17 residues. CDR3 sequence: CASSLGGLAGYTDTQYF.

The chain is built from TRBV5-1 and TRBJ2-1; the D gene TCRdb calls, TRBD1, cannot be checked with no DNA. The length of the CDR3 is 16 residues. Germline-derived CDR1 and CDR2 are SGHRS and YFSETQ. The chain's CDR3 is CASSLRSGAIGNEQFF.

The chain uses TRBV20-1 and TRBJ2-1; the TCRdb call, TRBD2, lacks DNA for checking. The germline gives CDR1 DFQATT, CDR2 SNEGSKA (reference sequence). The CDR3 runs to 16 residues. The CDR3: CSARLFGTSGRHEQFF.

V is TRBV18 and J is TRBJ2-5. CDR3 size: 15 residues. Germline V gene data show CDR1 as KGHSH and CDR2 as LQKENI. CDR3 sequence reads: CASSPERHLMKTQYF.

V and J are TRBV27 and TRBJ2-5; absent DNA, TCRdb's TRBD2 call cannot be checked. CDR1 and CDR2 (germline): MNHEY, SMNVEV (reference sequence). CDR3 size: 16 residues. CDR3 protein: CASSLEGRLVWETQYF.